The clone carrying this T cell receptor beta chain has a count of ten or more. MiXCR, applied by TCRdb to the 5' RACE reads, yields one record per CDR3 protein. The sample has around 80,000 distinct CDR3 sequences; about 13% are singletons. These data belong to a study of early T cells in non-severe SARS-CoV-2 infection. Germline values: CDR1 MNHNS, CDR2 SASEGT. Trimming cost V 7 bases and J 1 base, with 14 bases left between them. The CDR3 spans 15 residues. The rearrangement uses TRBV6-1 and TRBJ1-5; D not certain. Sequencing was done on a sample of whole blood. The TCR sequence derives from an adult who was a healthcare worker with PCR-confirmed SARS-CoV-2 infection or an uninfected control (not recorded which). For the CDR3, the DNA is TGTGCCAGCACACAGATGGCGAGAAGCAATCAGCCCCAGCATTTT. This codes for CASTQMARSNQPQHF.